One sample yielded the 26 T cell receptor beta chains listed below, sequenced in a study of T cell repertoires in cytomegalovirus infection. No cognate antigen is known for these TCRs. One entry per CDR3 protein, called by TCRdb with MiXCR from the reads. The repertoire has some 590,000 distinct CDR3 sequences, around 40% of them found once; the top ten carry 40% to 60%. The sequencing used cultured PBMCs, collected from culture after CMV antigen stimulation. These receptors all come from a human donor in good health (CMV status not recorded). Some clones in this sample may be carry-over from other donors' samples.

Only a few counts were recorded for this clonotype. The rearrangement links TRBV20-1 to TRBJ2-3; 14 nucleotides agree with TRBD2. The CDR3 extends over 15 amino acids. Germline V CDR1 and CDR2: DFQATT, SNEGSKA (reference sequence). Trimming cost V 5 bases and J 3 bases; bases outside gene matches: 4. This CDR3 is CSAGTSGSRTDTQYF. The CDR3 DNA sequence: TGCAGTGCTGGGACTAGCGGGAGTAGGACAGATACGCAGTATTTT.

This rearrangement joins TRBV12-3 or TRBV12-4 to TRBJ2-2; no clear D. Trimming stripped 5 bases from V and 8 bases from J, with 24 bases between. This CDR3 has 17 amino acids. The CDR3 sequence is CASSRNISPARGGELFF. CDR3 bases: TGTGCCAGCAGTCGTAATATATCCCCCGCCCGAGGAGGGGAGCTGTTTTTT.

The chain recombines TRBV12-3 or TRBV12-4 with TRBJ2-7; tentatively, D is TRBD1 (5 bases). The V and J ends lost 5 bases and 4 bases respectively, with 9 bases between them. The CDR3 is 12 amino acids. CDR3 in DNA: TGTGCCAGCAGTACCCGACAGTACGAGCAGTACTTC. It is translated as CASSTRQYEQYF.

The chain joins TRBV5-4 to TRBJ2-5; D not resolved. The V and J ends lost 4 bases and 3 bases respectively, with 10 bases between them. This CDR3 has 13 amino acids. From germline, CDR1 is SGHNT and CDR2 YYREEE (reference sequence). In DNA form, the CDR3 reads TGTGCCAGCAGCATCAGGATGGAAGAGACCCAGTACTTC. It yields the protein CASSIRMEETQYF.

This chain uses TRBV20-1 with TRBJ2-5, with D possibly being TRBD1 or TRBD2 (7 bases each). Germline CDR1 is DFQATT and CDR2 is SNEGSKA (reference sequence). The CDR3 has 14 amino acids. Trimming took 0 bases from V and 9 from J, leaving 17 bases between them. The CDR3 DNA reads TGCAGTGCTAGAGACGACAGGGAGGGTGAGGCCCAGTACTTC. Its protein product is CSARDDREGEAQYF.

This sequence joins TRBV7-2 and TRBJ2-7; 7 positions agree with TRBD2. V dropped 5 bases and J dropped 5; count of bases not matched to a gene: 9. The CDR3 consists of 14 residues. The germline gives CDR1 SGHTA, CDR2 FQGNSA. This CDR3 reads CASSVFRGSDEQYF. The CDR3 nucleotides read TGTGCCAGCAGCGTGTTCCGCGGGAGCGACGAGCAGTACTTC.

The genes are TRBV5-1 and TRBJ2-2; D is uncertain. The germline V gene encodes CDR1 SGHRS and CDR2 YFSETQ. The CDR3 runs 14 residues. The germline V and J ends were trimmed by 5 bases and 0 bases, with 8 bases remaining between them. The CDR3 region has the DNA TGCGCCAGCAGGCGAGAACCGAACACCGGGGAGCTGTTTTTT. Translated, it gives CASRREPNTGELFF.

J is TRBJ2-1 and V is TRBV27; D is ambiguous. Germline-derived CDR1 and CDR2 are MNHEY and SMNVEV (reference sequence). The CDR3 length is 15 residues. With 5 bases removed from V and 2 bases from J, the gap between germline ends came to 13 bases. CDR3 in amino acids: CASSLLGNTYNEQFF. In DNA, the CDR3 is TGTGCCAGCAGTCTCCTCGGAAATACCTACAATGAGCAGTTCTTC.

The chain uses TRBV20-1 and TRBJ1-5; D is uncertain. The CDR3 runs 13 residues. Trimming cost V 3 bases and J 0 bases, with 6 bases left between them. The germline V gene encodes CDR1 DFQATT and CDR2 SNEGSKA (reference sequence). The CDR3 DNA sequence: TGCAGTGCTAGCGCGTTTAGCAATCAGCCCCAGCATTTT. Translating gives CSASAFSNQPQHF.

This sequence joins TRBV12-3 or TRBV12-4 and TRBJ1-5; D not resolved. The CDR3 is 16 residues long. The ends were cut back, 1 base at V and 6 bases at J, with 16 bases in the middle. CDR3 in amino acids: CASSLGFSGPSQPQHF. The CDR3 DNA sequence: TGTGCCAGCAGTTTAGGTTTTTCGGGCCCTTCTCAGCCCCAGCATTTT.

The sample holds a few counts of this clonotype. The CDR3: CASSYERQRTDTQYF. In DNA, the CDR3 is TGTGCCAGCAGTTATGAGCGCCAACGCACAGATACGCAGTATTTT. This chain connects TRBV6-6 to TRBJ2-3; D gene unclear. This CDR3 has 15 residues. Per the germline V gene, CDR1 is MNHNY and CDR2 is SVGAGI (reference sequence). V lost 3 bases to trimming and J lost 1 base, with 11 bases between them.

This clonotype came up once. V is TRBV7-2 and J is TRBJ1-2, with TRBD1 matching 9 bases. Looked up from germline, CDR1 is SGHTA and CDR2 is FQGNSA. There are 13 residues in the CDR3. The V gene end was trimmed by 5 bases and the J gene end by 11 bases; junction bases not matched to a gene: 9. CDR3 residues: CASSATGGGAYTF. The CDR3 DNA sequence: TGTGCCAGCAGCGCGACAGGGGGAGGCGCTTACACCTTC.

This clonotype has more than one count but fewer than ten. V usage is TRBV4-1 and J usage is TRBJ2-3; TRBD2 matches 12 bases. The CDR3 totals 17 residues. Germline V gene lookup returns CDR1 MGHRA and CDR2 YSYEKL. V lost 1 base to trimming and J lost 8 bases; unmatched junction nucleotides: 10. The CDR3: CASSQVVLAGGPATQYF. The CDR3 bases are TGCGCCAGCAGCCAAGTTGTGCTAGCGGGGGGGCCGGCTACGCAGTATTTT.

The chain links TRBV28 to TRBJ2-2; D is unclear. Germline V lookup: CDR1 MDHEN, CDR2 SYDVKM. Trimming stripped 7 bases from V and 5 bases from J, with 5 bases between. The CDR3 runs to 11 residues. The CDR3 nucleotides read TGTGCCAGCACGGGTACCGGGGAGCTGTTTTTT. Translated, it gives CASTGTGELFF.

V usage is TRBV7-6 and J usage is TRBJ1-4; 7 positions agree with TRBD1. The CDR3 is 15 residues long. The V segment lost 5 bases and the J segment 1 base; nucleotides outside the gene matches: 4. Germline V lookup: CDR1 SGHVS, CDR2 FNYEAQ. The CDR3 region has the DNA TGTGCCAGCAGCGGCTGGACAGGAACTAATGAAAAACTGTTTTTT. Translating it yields CASSGWTGTNEKLFF.

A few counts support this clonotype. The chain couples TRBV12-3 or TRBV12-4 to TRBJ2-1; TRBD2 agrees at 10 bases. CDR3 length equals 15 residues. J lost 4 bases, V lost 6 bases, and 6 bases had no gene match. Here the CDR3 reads CASRGGTSVYNEQFF. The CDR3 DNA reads TGTGCCAGCAGGGGGGGGACTAGCGTGTACAATGAGCAGTTCTTC.

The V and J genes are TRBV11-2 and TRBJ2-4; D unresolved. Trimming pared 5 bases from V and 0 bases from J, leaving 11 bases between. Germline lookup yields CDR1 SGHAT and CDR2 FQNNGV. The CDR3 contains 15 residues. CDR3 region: CASSPVRLAKNIQYF. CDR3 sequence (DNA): TGTGCCAGCAGCCCCGTCAGGCTAGCCAAAAACATTCAGTACTTC.

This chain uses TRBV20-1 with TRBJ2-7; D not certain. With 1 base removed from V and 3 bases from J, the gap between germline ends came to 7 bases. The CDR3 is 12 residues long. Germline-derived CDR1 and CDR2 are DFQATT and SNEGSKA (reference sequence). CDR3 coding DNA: TGCAGTGCTAGAGCACTGCTCTACGAGCAGTACTTC. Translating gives CSARALLYEQYF.

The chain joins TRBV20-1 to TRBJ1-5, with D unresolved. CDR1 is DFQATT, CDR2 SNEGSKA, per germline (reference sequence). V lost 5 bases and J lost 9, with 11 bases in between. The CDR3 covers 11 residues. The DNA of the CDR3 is TGCAGTGCTGAAACGGCGGGGCCCCAGCATTTT. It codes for CSAETAGPQHF.

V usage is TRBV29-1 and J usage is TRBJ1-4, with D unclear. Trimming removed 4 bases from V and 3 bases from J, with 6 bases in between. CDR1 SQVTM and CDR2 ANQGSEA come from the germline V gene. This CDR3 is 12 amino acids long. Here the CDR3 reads CSVGRPNEKLFF. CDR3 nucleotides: TGCAGCGTTGGGAGGCCTAATGAAAAACTGTTTTTT.

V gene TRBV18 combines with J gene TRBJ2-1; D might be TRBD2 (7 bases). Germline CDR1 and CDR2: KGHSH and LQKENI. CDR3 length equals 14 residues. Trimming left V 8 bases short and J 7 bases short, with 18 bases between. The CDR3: CASGRGGPGNEQFF. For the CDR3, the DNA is TGTGCCAGCGGTAGGGGGGGCCCGGGAAATGAGCAGTTCTTC.

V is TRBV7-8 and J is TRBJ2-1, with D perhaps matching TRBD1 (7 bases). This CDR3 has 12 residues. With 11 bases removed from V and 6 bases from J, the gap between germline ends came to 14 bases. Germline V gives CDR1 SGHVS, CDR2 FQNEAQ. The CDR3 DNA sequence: TGTGCCTCGAACAGGGGAGGCAATGAGCAGTTCTTC. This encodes CASNRGGNEQFF.

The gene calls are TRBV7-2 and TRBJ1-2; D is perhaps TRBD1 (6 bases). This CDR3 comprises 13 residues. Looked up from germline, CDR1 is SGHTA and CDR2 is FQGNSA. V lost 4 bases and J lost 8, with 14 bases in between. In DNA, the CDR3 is TGTGCCAGCAGCTCCCCGGGGGCTGGGGGCTACACCTTC. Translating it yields CASSSPGAGGYTF.

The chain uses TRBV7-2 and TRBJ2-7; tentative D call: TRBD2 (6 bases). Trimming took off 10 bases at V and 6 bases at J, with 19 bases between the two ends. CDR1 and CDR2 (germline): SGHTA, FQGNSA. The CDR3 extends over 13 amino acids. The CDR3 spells CAIRAGGGLEQYF. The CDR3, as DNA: TGTGCCATACGAGCGGGCGGAGGGCTCGAGCAGTACTTC.

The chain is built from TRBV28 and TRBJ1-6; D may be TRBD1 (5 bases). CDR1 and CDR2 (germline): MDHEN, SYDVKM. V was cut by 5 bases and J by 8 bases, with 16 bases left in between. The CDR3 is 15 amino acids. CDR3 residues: CASSISTERDSPLHF. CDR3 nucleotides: TGTGCCAGCAGTATCTCGACAGAAAGGGATTCACCCCTCCACTTT.

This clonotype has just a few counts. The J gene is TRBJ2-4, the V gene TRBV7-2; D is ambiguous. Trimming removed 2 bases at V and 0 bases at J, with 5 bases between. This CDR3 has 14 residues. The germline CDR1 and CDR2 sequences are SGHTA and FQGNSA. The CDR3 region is CASSLRVAKNIQYF. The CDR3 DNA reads TGTGCCAGCAGCTTACGGGTAGCCAAAAACATTCAGTACTTC.